The rows below give T cell receptor beta chains drawn from one sample of a study of T cell repertoires in cytomegalovirus infection. A single record per CDR3 protein comes from TCRdb applying MiXCR to the reads. This sample has under 300,000 distinct CDR3 sequences, with approximately 13% found just once. The sequenced sample was PBMCs. The receptors were gathered from a human donor in good health (CMV status not recorded). Some clones in this sample may be carry-over from other donors' samples. Both conserved end residues are part of each CDR3. A D gene is named only where the DNA matches it firmly. Some rows have no size entry. The others give once, few or many, or a class for an expanded clone.

d_gene	v_gene	abundance	j_gene	CDR3nt	CDR3aa
.	TRBV6-5	many	TRBJ1-2	TGTGCCAGCAGTTACTCACGGACAGACAACTATGGCTACACCTTC	CASSYSRTDNYGYTF
.	TRBV4-1	.	TRBJ2-5	TGCGCCAGCAGCCAGGGGGCTAGCGGAGCCCAGAAGACCCAGTACTTC	CASSQGASGAQKTQYF
.	TRBV4-1	.	TRBJ1-3	TGCGCCAGCAGCCAAGAGACCCAGGAATTACGAAACACCATATATTTT	CASSQETQELRNTIYF
TRBD2	TRBV7-8	many	TRBJ2-1	TGTGCCAGCAGCTTAGGCCGGGAGGCTAATGAGCAGTTCTTC	CASSLGREANEQFF
.	TRBV19	.	TRBJ1-1	TGTGCCAGTACCCTGGGACGGCATTGGGGCACTGAAGCTTTCTTT	CASTLGRHWGTEAFF
TRBD1	TRBV4-3	many	TRBJ1-1	TGCGCCAGCAGCCCCTGGACAGGGCATATCGCTGAAGCTTTCTTT	CASSPWTGHIAEAFF
TRBD1	TRBV29-1	.	TRBJ2-3	TGCAGCGGTCGACAGGGGGCAGCAGATACGCAGTATTTT	CSGRQGAADTQYF
.	TRBV20-1	few	TRBJ1-1	TGCAGTGCCCTCAACCCCCAGAACACTGAAGCTTTCTTT	CSALNPQNTEAFF
.	TRBV7-2	many	TRBJ1-6	TGTGCCAGCAGCTTGGGCAGGGCAAGTTCACCCCTCCACTTT	CASSLGRASSPLHF
TRBD1	TRBV7-8	many	TRBJ1-3	TGTGCCAGCAGCTTCCGGGACAGTGGAAACACCATATATTTT	CASSFRDSGNTIYF
.	TRBV25-1	many	TRBJ2-4	TGTGCCAGCAGTGGACCGGGACCGTACGACATTCAGTACTTC	CASSGPGPYDIQYF
.	TRBV28	many	TRBJ1-5	TGTGCCAGCAGCCTGCTACGACGGGGAGGGGGTCAGCCCCAGCATTTT	CASSLLRRGGGQPQHF
.	TRBV28	many	TRBJ1-2	TGTGCCAGCAGCTCCCGGGCAGATGGCGGCTACACCTTC	CASSSRADGGYTF
.	TRBV19	.	TRBJ1-4	TGTGCCAGCACGGGTTATCTGGGCGAAAAACTGTTTTTT	CASTGYLGEKLFF
TRBD1	TRBV11-3	many	TRBJ2-7	TGTGCCAGCACCAGGGGGTCTTACGAGCAGTACTTC	CASTRGSYEQYF